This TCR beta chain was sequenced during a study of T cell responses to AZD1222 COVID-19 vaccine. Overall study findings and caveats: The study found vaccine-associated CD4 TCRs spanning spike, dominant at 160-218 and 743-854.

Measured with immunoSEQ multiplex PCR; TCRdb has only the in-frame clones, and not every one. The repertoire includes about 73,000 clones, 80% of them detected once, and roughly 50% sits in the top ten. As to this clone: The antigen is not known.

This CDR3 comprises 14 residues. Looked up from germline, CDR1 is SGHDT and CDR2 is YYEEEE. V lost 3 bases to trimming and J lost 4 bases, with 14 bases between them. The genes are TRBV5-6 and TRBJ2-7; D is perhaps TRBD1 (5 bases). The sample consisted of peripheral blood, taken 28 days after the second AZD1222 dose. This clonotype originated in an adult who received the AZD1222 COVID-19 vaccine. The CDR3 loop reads CASSSLTTDYEQYF. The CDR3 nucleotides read TGTGCCAGCAGCTCCCTAACGACAGATTACGAGCAGTACTTC.